This is a list of T cell receptor beta chains from one sample in a study of a mutant IDH1 vaccine in newly diagnosed glioma. TCRdb keeps only in-frame clones here, not all; method: immunoSEQ multiplex PCR. The sample records tens of thousands of clones, almost 65% being singletons. These receptors are not linked to any known antigen. Source: peripheral blood mononuclear cells (PBMCs), taken from a glioma patient whose treatment included an IDH1 peptide vaccine. The receptors shown here come from a middle-aged man with glioma. Some clones in this sample may be carry-over from other donors' samples. Both conserved end residues are part of each CDR3. A D gene is named only where the DNA matches it firmly. Not every row has a clone size; where given, it reads once, few, many or a size class.

j_gene | d_gene | v_gene | abundance | CDR3aa | CDR3nt
TRBJ2-3 | . | TRBV29-1 | . | CSVVGGTDTQYF | TGCAGCGTTGTGGGGGGCACAGATACGCAGTATTTT
TRBJ2-2 | . | TRBV27 | few | CASSRNTGELFF | TGTGCCAGCAGCCGGAACACCGGGGAGCTGTTTTTT
TRBJ1-2 | TRBD1 | TRBV30 | . | CAWSVLGRGRLGYTF | TGTGCCTGGAGTGTACTCGGCAGGGGGCGATTGGGCTACACCTTC
TRBJ1-4 | . | TRBV5-1 | . | CASSVRANEKLFF | TGCGCCAGCAGCGTCCGGGCAAATGAAAAACTGTTTTTT
TRBJ1-5 | . | TRBV6-1 | . | CASSDQPTVRNQPQHF | TGTGCCAGCAGTGATCAACCGACAGTTCGCAATCAGCCCCAGCATTTT
TRBJ1-2 | TRBD1 | TRBV5-5 | . | CASREPGQGNYGYTF | TGTGCCAGCAGGGAACCGGGACAGGGGAACTATGGCTACACCTTC
TRBJ1-3 | . | TRBV6-6 | . | CASRHRTGSGNTIYF | TGTGCCAGCAGACACCGGACGGGCTCTGGAAACACCATATATTTT
TRBJ1-1 | . | TRBV6-5 | few | CASSYRGYSTEAFF | TGTGCCAGCAGTTACCGGGGGTACTCCACTGAAGCTTTCTTT
TRBJ1-4 | TRBD1 | TRBV5-1 | . | CASRDSGGLPYDEKLFF | TGCGCCAGTCGGGACAGCGGGGGCCTTCCCTACGATGAAAAACTGTTTTTT
TRBJ2-1 | TRBD2 | TRBV6-4 | . | CASSPLSGAFNEQFF | TGTGCCAGCAGTCCCCTAAGCGGGGCTTTCAATGAGCAGTTCTTC
TRBJ2-3 | TRBD2 | TRBV7-9 | once | CASSLGTSGVDTQYF | TGTGCCAGCAGCCTCGGGACTAGCGGGGTTGATACGCAGTATTTT